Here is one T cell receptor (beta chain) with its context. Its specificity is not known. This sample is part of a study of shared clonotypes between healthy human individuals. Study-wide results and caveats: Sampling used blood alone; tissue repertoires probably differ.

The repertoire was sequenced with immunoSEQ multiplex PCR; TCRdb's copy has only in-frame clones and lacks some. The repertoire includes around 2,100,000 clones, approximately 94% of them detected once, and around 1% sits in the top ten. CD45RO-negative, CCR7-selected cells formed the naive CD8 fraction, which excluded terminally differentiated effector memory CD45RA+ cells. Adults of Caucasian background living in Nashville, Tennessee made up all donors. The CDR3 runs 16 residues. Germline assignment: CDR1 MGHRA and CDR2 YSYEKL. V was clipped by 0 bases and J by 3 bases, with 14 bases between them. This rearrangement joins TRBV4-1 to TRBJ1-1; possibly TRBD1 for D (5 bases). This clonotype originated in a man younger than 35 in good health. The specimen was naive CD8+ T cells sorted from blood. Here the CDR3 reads CASSQEVGVRYTEAFF. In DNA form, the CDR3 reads TGCGCCAGCAGCCAAGAGGTGGGGGTTAGGTACACTGAAGCTTTCTTT.